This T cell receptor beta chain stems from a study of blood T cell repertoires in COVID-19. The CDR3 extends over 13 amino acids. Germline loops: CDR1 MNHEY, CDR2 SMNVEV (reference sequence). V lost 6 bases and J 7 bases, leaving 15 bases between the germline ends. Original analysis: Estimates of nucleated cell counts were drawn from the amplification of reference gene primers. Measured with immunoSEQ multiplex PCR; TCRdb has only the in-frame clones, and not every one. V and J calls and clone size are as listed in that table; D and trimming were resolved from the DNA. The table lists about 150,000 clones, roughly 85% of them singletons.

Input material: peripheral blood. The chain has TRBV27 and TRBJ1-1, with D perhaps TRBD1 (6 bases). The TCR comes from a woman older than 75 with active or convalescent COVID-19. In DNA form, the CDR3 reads TGTGCCAGCAGGGGGCAGGGGCGCGGTGAAGCTTTCTTT. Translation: CASRGQGRGEAFF.